This T cell receptor beta chain emerged from a study of blood T cell repertoires in COVID-19 (dated by TCRdb to the early 2020s). In terms of the full investigation: Collaborator samples came from the United States, Italy and Spain and covered acute and convalescent phases of COVID-19. The prospective study material was composed of cDNA or gDNA derived from T cells, B-cell-depleted T cells, or PBMCs. Subjects who had been exposed to COVID-19, were actively infected with it, or had recovered from it provided the deeply sampled blood TCRbeta repertoires that made up the dataset. The repertoires were made available in a free public database intended to serve as a resource for research on the immune response to SARS-CoV-2. The samples were drawn from two sources: the first 160 participants of the ongoing ImmuneRACE study, and 1,000 to 1,500 subjects contributed by 6 global collaborators. Sample metadata almost always included a de-identified subject ID, COVID-19 status, age in years and sex. Where HLA class I and class II types were available, the types were taken from metadata supplied by the sample provider, not from assay-based typing. Overall results and qualifications from the work: How much clinical and demographic metadata was included differed by source and by participant, and the metadata was provided uncurated.

With respect to this clone: It lacks a known antigen. One base away there is no much larger clone; base qualities are not given.

The germline V gene (reference sequence) specifies MNHEY as CDR1 and SMNVEV as CDR2. The CDR3 sequence holds 20 residues, the cysteine and phenylalanine included. Left in the record is the CDR3 DNA by itself, 60 bases read in frame from the first base. Relative to germline, V is missing 1 base and J is missing 0 bases, with 12 bases of the junction outside any gene match. The collaborating institutions used their own protocols to collect whole blood in K2EDTA tubes. For TCRbeta analysis, collaborators shipped samples as frozen whole blood, isolated PBMCs, or DNA extracted from either of those sample types. TCRbeta CDR3 regions were amplified from genomic DNA by means of the immunoSEQ Assay, a bias-controlled multiplex PCR. The authors' pipeline ran thus. The number of nucleated cells in each sample was estimated from the amplification of reference gene primers within the assay. Sequence reads were collapsed and filtered to measure the absolute abundance of every unique TCRbeta CDR3 rearrangement. Productive Simpson clonality was computed per sample as the square root of Simpson's diversity index over productive rearrangements. TCRdb retrieved this table from immuneACCESS and kept in-frame rearrangements only. Not all clones are present; in checked studies, unresolved V genes account for under half, and no reason is known for the remainder. V, J and clone size are taken as reported in that table, and D and trimming were inferred from the DNA itself. A total of 200,000 to 300,000 clones appear in this sample, around nine tenths of them only once. Roughly 1.8% of the sample belongs to the ten largest clones.

This TCR came from a man between 25 and 39 years old with active or convalescent COVID-19. Source material: peripheral blood. The chain employs TRBV27 and TRBJ1-6; TRBD1 fits 7 bases in the junction. The CDR3 protein is CASSLFGDRGDSSYNSPLHF. The DNA sequence reads TGTGCCAGCAGTTTATTCGGGGATCGAGGGGACAGCTCCTATAATTCACCCCTCCACTTT.